What follows describes a single T cell receptor beta chain. Its antigen is not yet known. No much larger clonotype is one base removed from it; base qualities were not supplied. Between the V and J ends, shortened by 5 bases and 3 bases respectively, the junction contains 14 bases. The CDR3 covers 15 residues, taking in both the cysteine and the phenylalanine. The read is trimmed to its CDR3 DNA, 45 bases read in frame from base 1. Sequences SGHVS (CDR1) and FQNEAQ (CDR2) are obtained from the germline V gene. The collaborating institutions used their own protocols to collect whole blood in K2EDTA tubes. For TCRbeta analysis, collaborators shipped samples in one of three forms: frozen whole blood, isolated PBMCs, or DNA extracted from either of those sample types. These data are taken from a study of blood T cell repertoires in COVID-19 (dated by TCRdb to 2018 to 2021). Broadly, across the study: The collaborator samples originated in the United States, Italy and Spain and spanned the acute and convalescent phases of COVID-19. The material from the prospective study consisted of cDNA or gDNA derived from T cells, B-cell-depleted T cells, or PBMCs. The dataset comprised deeply sampled blood TCRbeta repertoires from subjects exposed to, actively infected with, or recovered from COVID-19. The repertoires were released in a freely available public database intended as a resource for research on the immune response to SARS-CoV-2. Samples were obtained from the ongoing ImmuneRACE study (first 160 participants) and from about 1,300 subjects provided by 6 global collaborators. Sample metadata almost always included a de-identified subject ID, COVID-19 status, age in years and sex. Where HLA class I and class II types were available, the types were taken from metadata supplied by the sample provider, not from assay-based typing. The full study reports these points: How much clinical and demographic metadata was included differed by source and by participant, and the metadata was provided uncurated.

TCRbeta CDR3 regions were amplified from genomic DNA by means of the immunoSEQ Assay, a bias-controlled multiplex PCR. The source study handled its data this way. Nucleated cell counts per sample were estimated from amplification of reference gene primers within the assay. To quantify the absolute abundance of each unique TCRbeta CDR3 rearrangement, sequence reads were collapsed and filtered. For each sample, productive Simpson clonality was calculated as the square root of Simpson's diversity index across productive rearrangements. TCRdb's version of the immuneACCESS table is confined to in-frame rearrangements and falls short of the full clone set. An unresolved V gene accounts for under half of the shortfall where checked; the remainder is of unknown origin. D and trimming were read from the DNA, whereas the V and J calls and clone size are those reported in that table. For this sample the table gives about 200,000 clones, of which around 90% were detected only once. Roughly 0.56% of the sample belongs to the ten largest clones.

Sequences were obtained from peripheral blood. This TCR was sampled from a man between 45 and 60 years old with acute or convalescent COVID-19. This receptor chain uses TRBV7-8 and TRBJ1-3; 6 matching bases give a weak D call of TRBD1. The DNA sequence is TGTGCCAGCAGCCCTTACGGCAGGGGTGGAAACACCATATATTTT. Protein translation: CASSPYGRGGNTIYF.